Below are 22 T cell receptor beta chains sequenced from a single sample in a study of blood T cell repertoires in COVID-19. The data were produced by immunoSEQ multiplex PCR, yet TCRdb's version contains in-frame clones alone and is incomplete. The repertoire holds about 420,000 clones, with 70% to 90% as singletons. Sequencing was performed on peripheral blood. These receptor sequences come from a man aged 18 to 29 with COVID-19, enrolled during active disease.

V and J are TRBV30 and TRBJ2-7, with 8 nucleotides matching TRBD1. The CDR3 runs 13 residues. With 5 bases clipped from V and 4 bases from J, the junction kept 7 bases outside the gene matches. Looked up from germline, CDR1 is GTSNPN and CDR2 is SVGIG (reference sequence). The chain's CDR3 is CAWDRTGKYEQYF. In DNA, the CDR3 is TGTGCCTGGGATAGGACAGGGAAATACGAGCAGTACTTC.

The chain's CDR3 is CASSPINSAGGSYNEQFF. CDR3 in DNA: TGTGCCAGCTCACCAATAAATTCGGCAGGGGGATCCTACAATGAGCAGTTCTTC. The chain is built from TRBV18 and TRBJ2-1; the match to TRBD1 covers 7 bases. This CDR3 contains 18 residues. The germline gives CDR1 KGHSH, CDR2 LQKENI. The V gene end was trimmed by 2 bases and the J gene end by 1 base; junction bases not matched to a gene: 11.

The V and J genes are TRBV7-6 and TRBJ1-5; 10 bases map to TRBD1. Trimming removed 4 bases from V and 3 bases from J; junction bases left unmatched: 3. CDR1 is SGHVS, CDR2 FNYEAQ, per germline. The CDR3 has 15 residues. CDR3 DNA sequence: TGTGCCAGCAGCTACGGGACAGGGGACAATCAGCCCCAGCATTTT. Translating gives CASSYGTGDNQPQHF.

The V call is TRBV7-9, the J call TRBJ2-1; TRBD2 matches at 7 bases. Germline V gives CDR1 SEHNR, CDR2 FQNEAQ (reference sequence). CDR3 length equals 17 residues. V dropped 1 base and J dropped 0; count of bases not matched to a gene: 6. CDR3 DNA: TGTGCCAGCAGCTTAGGGCGGAGCGGGGCCTCCTACAATGAGCAGTTCTTC. It specifies CASSLGRSGASYNEQFF.

This rearrangement joins TRBV11-1 to TRBJ2-2; no definite D call. The germline V gene has CDR1 SGHAT and CDR2 FQDESV (reference sequence). Trimming stripped 3 bases from V and 3 bases from J, with 11 bases between. The CDR3 covers 15 residues. CDR3 in DNA: TGTGCCAGCAGCTTGAATGACTGGGACACCGGGGAGCTGTTTTTT. Protein product: CASSLNDWDTGELFF.

The chain carries TRBV5-1 and TRBJ2-7, with D maybe TRBD1 (5 bases). The CDR3 loop spans 16 amino acids. Germline CDR1 reads SGHRS; CDR2 reads YFSETQ. V lost 0 bases to trimming and J lost 3 bases, with 16 bases between them. The CDR3 here is CASSLGFGAGSYEQYF. For the CDR3, the DNA is TGCGCCAGCAGCTTGGGATTTGGGGCAGGAAGCTACGAGCAGTACTTC.

This clone turned up a few times. The chain joins TRBV5-1 to TRBJ2-1, with 10 bases aligning to TRBD2. V trimming: 5 bases; J trimming: 7 bases; junction bases outside the gene matches: 9. Germline CDR1 reads SGHRS; CDR2 reads YFSETQ. CDR3 size: 15 residues. This CDR3 is CASSHSGREGNEQFF. CDR3 bases: TGCGCCAGCAGTCACAGCGGGAGGGAAGGAAATGAGCAGTTCTTC.

The gene calls are TRBV7-9 and TRBJ2-1; D is ambiguous. The CDR3 contains 12 residues. Per the germline V gene, CDR1 is SEHNR and CDR2 is FQNEAQ (reference sequence). Trimming removed 5 bases from V and 8 bases from J, with 10 bases in between. CDR3 loop: CASSPGRDEQFF. The CDR3 DNA sequence: TGTGCCAGCAGCCCGGGTCGCGATGAGCAGTTCTTC.

This clone has at least ten counts. The J gene is TRBJ2-1, the V gene TRBV4-1; TRBD2 is a possible D gene (5 bases). The CDR3 is 17 amino acids. V shed 0 bases and J shed 0 bases, with 12 bases lying between them. Germline CDR1 MGHRA, CDR2 YSYEKL. The chain's CDR3 is CASSQDLTGNSYNEQFF. The DNA of the CDR3 is TGCGCCAGCAGCCAAGATCTAACGGGAAACTCCTACAATGAGCAGTTCTTC.

J is TRBJ2-1 and V is TRBV4-2, with 7 bases that match TRBD2. This CDR3 contains 16 residues. Germline V gene data show CDR1 as LGHNA and CDR2 as YNFKEQ. J gave up 4 bases and V 0 bases, and 6 bases lay outside the gene matches. CDR3 loop: CASSQESAGIYNEQFF. The CDR3 DNA follows: TGTGCCAGCAGCCAAGAATCAGCGGGAATTTACAATGAGCAGTTCTTC.

This clone was detected only a few times. The genes are TRBV6-5 and TRBJ1-1; no clear D. V was cut by 5 bases and J by 3 bases, with 13 bases left in between. Germline V gene sequence: CDR1 MNHEY, CDR2 SVGAGI. The CDR3 is 14 residues long. CDR3 DNA sequence: TGTGCCAGCAGTAATCAGCAGGATTACACTGAAGCTTTCTTT. It codes for CASSNQQDYTEAFF.

About this clone itself: Other DNA sequences in the sample encode the same CDR3. This sequence joins TRBV5-1 and TRBJ2-2; 7 bases line up with TRBD1. This CDR3 is 15 amino acids long. Germline lookup yields CDR1 SGHRS and CDR2 YFSETQ. V was clipped by 4 bases and J by 1 base; unmatched bases: 4. The CDR3 spells CASSPRQGNTGELFF. The CDR3 DNA sequence: TGCGCCAGCAGCCCTCGACAGGGGAACACCGGGGAGCTGTTTTTT.

This clone was seen only a few times. The chain has TRBV2 and TRBJ1-5; D perhaps matches TRBD1 (6 bases). Germline V gene data show CDR1 as SNHLY and CDR2 as FYNNEI. V was clipped by 4 bases and J by 3 bases, with 19 bases between them. The CDR3 is 17 residues long. The CDR3: CASSALGQGLLNQPQHF. The DNA of the CDR3 is TGTGCCAGCAGTGCATTAGGGCAGGGGCTCCTCAATCAGCCCCAGCATTTT.

There are a few counts of this clone. The rearrangement links TRBV30 to TRBJ2-2; D may be TRBD2 (6 bases). CDR1 is GTSNPN, CDR2 SVGIG, per germline (reference sequence). Trimming shortened V by 4 bases and J by 0 bases, and 9 bases separated the two germline ends. CDR3 length: 14 residues. The CDR3 DNA reads TGTGCCTGGATTGGGGGGTCGAACACCGGGGAGCTGTTTTTT. The encoded protein is CAWIGGSNTGELFF.

This clone was seen just once. The CDR3: CAISPSSRYNEQFF. The CDR3 nucleotides are TGTGCCATCAGTCCCTCTAGCAGGTACAATGAGCAGTTCTTC. J is TRBJ2-1 and V is TRBV10-3, with TRBD2 as a possible D gene (5 bases). The CDR3 sequence is 14 residues long. Germline V gene lookup returns CDR1 ENHRY and CDR2 SYGVKD. V shed 5 bases and J shed 4 bases, with 12 bases lying between them.

The V gene is TRBV5-1, the J gene TRBJ2-5; TRBD1 aligns across 8 bases. J lost 5 bases, V lost 4 bases, and 4 bases had no gene match. The CDR3 consists of 13 residues. Germline V gene sequence: CDR1 SGHRS, CDR2 YFSETQ. CDR3 coding DNA: TGCGCCAGCAGCCTGACAGGGGAGGAGACCCAGTACTTC. It specifies CASSLTGEETQYF.

On this clone itself: The same CDR3 arises from other DNA sequences in this sample as well. CDR3 DNA sequence: TGTGCCAGTAGTATCCAGGGGTCTAATGAAAAACTGTTTTTT. Translated: CASSIQGSNEKLFF. The V call is TRBV19, the J call TRBJ1-4; a possible D gene is TRBD1 (6 bases). CDR3 size: 14 residues. V lost 3 bases and J 3 bases, leaving 8 bases between the germline ends. CDR1 is LNHDA, CDR2 SQIVND, per germline (reference sequence).

The chain recombines TRBV19 with TRBJ2-2; 9 bases line up with TRBD2. Germline CDR1 reads LNHDA; CDR2 reads SQIVND (reference sequence). The trim removed 4 bases at V and 5 bases at J, leaving 2 bases unmatched. CDR3 length: 14 residues. Here the CDR3 reads CASSRAGGTGELFF. The CDR3 DNA follows: TGTGCCAGTAGTAGAGCGGGAGGAACCGGGGAGCTGTTTTTT.

In this sample, this clone turned up once. The chain uses TRBV7-9 and TRBJ1-6; TRBD1 might be the D (6 bases). The CDR3 runs 14 residues. The germline V gene has CDR1 SEHNR and CDR2 FQNEAQ (reference sequence). V was pared by 6 bases and J by 5 bases, with 11 bases between. The CDR3 nucleotides read TGTGCCAGCAGATATCGACAGGATAATTCACCCCTCCACTTT. Translated, it gives CASRYRQDNSPLHF. The complete variable domain, with remaining parts taken from reference TRBV7-9 and TRBJ1-6, reads DTGVSQNPRHKITKRGQNVTFRCDPISEHNRLYWYRQTLGQGPEFLTYFQNEAQLEKSRLLSDRFSAERPKGSFSTLEIQRTEQGDSAMYLCASRYRQDNSPLHFGNGTRLTVT.

The chain is built from TRBV7-9 and TRBJ1-5; D possibly corresponds to TRBD1 (6 bases). Between the trimmed V and J ends, which lost 3 bases and 7 bases, there was a span of 10 bases. This CDR3 is 13 amino acids long. In germline, CDR1 is SEHNR, CDR2 FQNEAQ (reference sequence). The CDR3 sequence: CASSFEGGQPQHF. The CDR3 DNA reads TGTGCCAGCAGCTTTGAGGGGGGGCAGCCCCAGCATTTT.

This sequence joins TRBV28 and TRBJ1-1, with D possibly TRBD1 on 5 matching bases. This CDR3 has 15 residues. Germline-derived CDR1 and CDR2 are MDHEN and SYDVKM. V shed 4 bases and J shed 1 base, with 13 bases lying between them. The CDR3 DNA reads as TGTGCCAGCAGTTCCCCAGGGTCGTCGAACACTGAAGCTTTCTTT. Translation gives CASSSPGSSNTEAFF.

Here the CDR3 reads CSASSPQIPAKNIQYF. The DNA of the CDR3 is TGCAGTGCTAGTAGCCCACAGATTCCAGCCAAAAACATTCAGTACTTC. The rearrangement joins TRBV20-1 to TRBJ2-4; D uncertain. The CDR3 has 16 residues. Germline V gives CDR1 DFQATT, CDR2 SNEGSKA (reference sequence). V lost 3 bases and J lost 0, with 15 bases in between.